This TCR beta chain was recorded in a study of long-term antiretroviral therapy in people with HIV. Findings of the study overall: Those clones which expanded before ART made up the dominant part of the repertoire at all time points. Following ART, diversity rose but still fell short of transplant donor controls. Documentation of ART adherence, viral resistance or therapy changes was absent.

Runs used v3.0 of the immunoSEQ assay and were done at survey level. Only in-frame clones appear in the TCRdb table, and some are missing; sequencing was by immunoSEQ multiplex PCR. The sample has about 39,000 clones, around 88% seen once. Worth noting for this clone: Its antigen is unknown.

Researchers secured at least one pre-ART and at least two post-ART PBMC samples from each donor. This CDR3 comprises 15 residues. Trimming cost V 5 bases and J 1 base, with 14 bases left between them. The germline gives CDR1 SGHAT, CDR2 FQNNGV. V and J are TRBV11-2 and TRBJ1-1; D is possibly TRBD1 (6 bases). This clonotype was obtained from a woman between 18 and 29 years old with HIV. This sample comprised unsorted PBMCs, obtained just before starting antiretroviral therapy. CDR3 sequence reads: CASSGYRVTNTEAFF. Written as DNA, the CDR3 is TGTGCCAGCAGCGGGTACAGGGTTACGAACACTGAAGCTTTCTTT.